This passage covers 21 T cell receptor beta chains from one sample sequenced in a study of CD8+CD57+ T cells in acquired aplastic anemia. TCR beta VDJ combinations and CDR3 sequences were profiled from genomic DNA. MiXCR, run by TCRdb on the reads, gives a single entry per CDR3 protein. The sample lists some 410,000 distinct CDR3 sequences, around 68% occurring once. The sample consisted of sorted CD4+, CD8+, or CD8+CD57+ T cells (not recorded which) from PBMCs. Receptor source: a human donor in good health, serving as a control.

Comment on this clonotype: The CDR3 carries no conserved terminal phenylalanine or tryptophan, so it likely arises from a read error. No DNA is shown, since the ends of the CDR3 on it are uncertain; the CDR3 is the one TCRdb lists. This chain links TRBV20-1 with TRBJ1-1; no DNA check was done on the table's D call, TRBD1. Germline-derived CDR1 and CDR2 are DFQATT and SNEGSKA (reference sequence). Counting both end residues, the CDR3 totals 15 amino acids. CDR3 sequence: CSARPQGGNREKLCT.

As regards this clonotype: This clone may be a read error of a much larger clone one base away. The CDR3 DNA reads TGTGCCAGCGGTTTTAGCGGGGGGTCTTCCTACAATGAGCAGTTCTTC. It codes for CASGFSGGSSYNEQFF. This chain joins TRBV11-1 and TRBJ2-1; 10 bases are a match to TRBD2. Germline V lookup: CDR1 SGHAT, CDR2 FQDESV (reference sequence). The V segment lost 8 bases and the J segment 1 base; nucleotides outside the gene matches: 8. The length of the CDR3 is 16 residues.

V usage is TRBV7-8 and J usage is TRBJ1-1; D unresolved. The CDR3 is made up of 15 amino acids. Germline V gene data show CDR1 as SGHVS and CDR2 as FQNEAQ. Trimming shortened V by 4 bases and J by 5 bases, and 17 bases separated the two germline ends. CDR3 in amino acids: CASSYNTVWETEAFF. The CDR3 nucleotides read TGTGCCAGCAGCTACAACACGGTATGGGAAACTGAAGCTTTCTTT.

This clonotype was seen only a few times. CDR3 nucleotides: TGTGCCTGGACCCAGGGGGCTCGCCCACAAGAGACCCAGTACTTC. Residues: CAWTQGARPQETQYF. This chain joins TRBV30 and TRBJ2-5; TRBD1 aligns across 8 bases. After removal of 4 bases from V and 2 bases from J, the junction contained 9 bases not matched to a gene. The germline V gene encodes CDR1 GTSNPN and CDR2 SVGIG (reference sequence). This CDR3 has 15 amino acids.

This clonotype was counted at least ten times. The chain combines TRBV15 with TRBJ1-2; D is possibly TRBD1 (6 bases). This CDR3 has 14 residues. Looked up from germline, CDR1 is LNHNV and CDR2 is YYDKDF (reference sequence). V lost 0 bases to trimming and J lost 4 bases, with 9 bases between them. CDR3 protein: CATSRDKGGYGYTF. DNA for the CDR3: TGTGCCACCAGCAGAGATAAGGGGGGCTATGGCTACACCTTC. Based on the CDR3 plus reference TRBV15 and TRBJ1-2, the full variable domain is DAMVIQNPRYQVTQFGKPVTLSCSQTLNHNVMYWYQQKSSQAPKLLFHYYDKDFNNEADTPDNFQSRRPNTSFCFLDIRSPGLGDTAMYLCATSRDKGGYGYTFGSGTRLTVV.

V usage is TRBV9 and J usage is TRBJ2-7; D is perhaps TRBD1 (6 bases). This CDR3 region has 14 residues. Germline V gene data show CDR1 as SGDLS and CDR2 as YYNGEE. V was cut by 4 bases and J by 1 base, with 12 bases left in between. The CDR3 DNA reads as TGTGCCAGCAGCCACCAGACAGGTTCCTACGAGCAGTACTTC. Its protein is CASSHQTGSYEQYF.

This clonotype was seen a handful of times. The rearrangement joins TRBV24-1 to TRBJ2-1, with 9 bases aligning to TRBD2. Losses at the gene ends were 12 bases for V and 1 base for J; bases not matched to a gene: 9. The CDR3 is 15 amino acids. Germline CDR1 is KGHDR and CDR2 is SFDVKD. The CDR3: CASSFSGGSYNEQFF. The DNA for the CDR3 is TGTGCCTCCTCCTTTAGCGGGGGTTCCTACAATGAGCAGTTCTTC.

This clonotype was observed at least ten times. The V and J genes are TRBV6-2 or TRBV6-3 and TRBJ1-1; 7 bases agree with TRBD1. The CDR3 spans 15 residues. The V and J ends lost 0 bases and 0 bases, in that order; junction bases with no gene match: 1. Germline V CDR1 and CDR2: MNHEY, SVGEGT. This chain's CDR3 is CASSYSGQMNTEAFF. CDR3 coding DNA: TGTGCCAGCAGTTACTCGGGACAGATGAACACTGAAGCTTTCTTT.

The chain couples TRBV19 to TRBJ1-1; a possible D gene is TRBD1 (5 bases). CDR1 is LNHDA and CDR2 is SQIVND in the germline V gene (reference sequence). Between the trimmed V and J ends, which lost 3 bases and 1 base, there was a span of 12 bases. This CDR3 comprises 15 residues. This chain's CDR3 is CASSMVQGKNTEAFF. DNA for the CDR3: TGTGCCAGTAGTATGGTCCAGGGCAAGAACACTGAAGCTTTCTTT.

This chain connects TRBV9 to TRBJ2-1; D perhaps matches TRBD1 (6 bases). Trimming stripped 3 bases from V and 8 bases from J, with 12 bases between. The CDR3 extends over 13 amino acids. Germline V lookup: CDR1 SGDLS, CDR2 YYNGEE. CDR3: CASSADSGYEQFF. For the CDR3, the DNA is TGTGCCAGCAGCGCGGACAGCGGCTATGAGCAGTTCTTC.

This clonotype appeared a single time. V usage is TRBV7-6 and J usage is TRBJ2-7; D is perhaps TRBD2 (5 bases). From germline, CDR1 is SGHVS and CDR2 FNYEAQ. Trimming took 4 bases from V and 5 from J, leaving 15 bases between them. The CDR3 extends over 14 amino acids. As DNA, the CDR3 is TGTGCCAGCAGCTCAGAGCCGGGGAGAAACGAGCAGTACTTC. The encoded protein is CASSSEPGRNEQYF. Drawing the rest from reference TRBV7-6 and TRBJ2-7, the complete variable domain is GAGVSQSPRYKVTKRGQDVALRCDPISGHVSLYWYRQALGQGPEFLTYFNYEAQQDKSGLPNDRFSAERPEGSISTLTIQRTEQRDSAMYRCASSSEPGRNEQYFGPGTRLTVT.

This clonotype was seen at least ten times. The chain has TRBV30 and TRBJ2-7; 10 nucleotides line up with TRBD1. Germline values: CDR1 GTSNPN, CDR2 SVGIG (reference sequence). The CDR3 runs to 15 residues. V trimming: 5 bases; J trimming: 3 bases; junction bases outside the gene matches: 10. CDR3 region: CAWALPRTGGYEQYF. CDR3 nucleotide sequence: TGTGCCTGGGCCCTCCCCCGGACAGGGGGCTACGAGCAGTACTTC. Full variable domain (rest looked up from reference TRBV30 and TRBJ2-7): SQTIHQWPATLVQPVGSPLSLECTVEGTSNPNLYWYRQAAGRGLQLLFYSVGIGQISSEVPQNLSASRPQDRQFILSSKKLLLSDSGFYLCAWALPRTGGYEQYFGPGTRLTVT.

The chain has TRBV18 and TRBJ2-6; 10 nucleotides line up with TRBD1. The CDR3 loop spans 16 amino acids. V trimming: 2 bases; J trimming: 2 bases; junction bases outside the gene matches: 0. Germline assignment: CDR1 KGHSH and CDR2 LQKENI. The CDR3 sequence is CASSPGTGAGANVLTF. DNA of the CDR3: TGTGCCAGCTCACCAGGGACAGGGGCTGGGGCCAACGTCCTGACTTTC.

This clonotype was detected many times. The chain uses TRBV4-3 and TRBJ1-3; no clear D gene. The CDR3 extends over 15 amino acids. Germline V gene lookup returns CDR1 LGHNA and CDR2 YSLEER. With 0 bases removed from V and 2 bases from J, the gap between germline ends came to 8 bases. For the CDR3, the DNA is TGCGCCAGCAGCCAAGAGTCCGGGGCTGGAAACACCATATATTTT. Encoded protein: CASSQESGAGNTIYF.

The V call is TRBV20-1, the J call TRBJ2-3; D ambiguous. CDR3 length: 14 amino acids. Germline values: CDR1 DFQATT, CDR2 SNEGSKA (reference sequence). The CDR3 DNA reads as TGCAGCGAAGGACGGAAACCACTCCTACGGGCGCAGTATTTT. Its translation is CSEGRKPLLRAQYF.

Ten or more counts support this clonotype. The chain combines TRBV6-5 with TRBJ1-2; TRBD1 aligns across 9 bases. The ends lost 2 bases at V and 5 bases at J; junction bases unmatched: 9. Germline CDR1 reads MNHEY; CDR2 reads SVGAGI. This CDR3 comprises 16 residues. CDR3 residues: CASSYRRPGTGYGYTF. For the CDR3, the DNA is TGTGCCAGCAGTTACCGGAGACCCGGGACAGGGTATGGCTACACCTTC.

CDR3 residues: CASSTDGNTEAFF. The CDR3 DNA sequence: TGTGCCAGCAGTACCGACGGGAACACTGAAGCTTTCTTT. V and J are TRBV12-3 or TRBV12-4 and TRBJ1-1; D call uncertain. Trimming took 5 bases from V and 1 from J, leaving 8 bases between them. The CDR3 runs to 13 residues.

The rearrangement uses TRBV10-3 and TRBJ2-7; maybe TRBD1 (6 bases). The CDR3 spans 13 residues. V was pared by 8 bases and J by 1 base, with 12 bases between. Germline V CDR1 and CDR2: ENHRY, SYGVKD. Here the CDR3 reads CAIGPQGSYEQYF. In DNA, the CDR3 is TGTGCCATCGGGCCACAGGGTTCCTACGAGCAGTACTTC.

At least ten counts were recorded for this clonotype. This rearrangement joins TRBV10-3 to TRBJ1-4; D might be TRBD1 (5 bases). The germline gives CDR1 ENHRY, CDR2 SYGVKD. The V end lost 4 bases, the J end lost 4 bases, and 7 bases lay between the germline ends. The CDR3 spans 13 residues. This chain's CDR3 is CAISADSNEKLFF. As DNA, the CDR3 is TGTGCCATCAGTGCCGACAGTAATGAAAAACTGTTTTTT.

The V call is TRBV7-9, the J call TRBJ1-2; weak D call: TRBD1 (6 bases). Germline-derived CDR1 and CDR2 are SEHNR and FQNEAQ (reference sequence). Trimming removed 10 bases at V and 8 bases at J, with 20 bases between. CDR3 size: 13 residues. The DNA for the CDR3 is TGTGCCACCAGGGGAGCGGGCCGGAGGGGCTACACCTTC. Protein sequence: CATRGAGRRGYTF.

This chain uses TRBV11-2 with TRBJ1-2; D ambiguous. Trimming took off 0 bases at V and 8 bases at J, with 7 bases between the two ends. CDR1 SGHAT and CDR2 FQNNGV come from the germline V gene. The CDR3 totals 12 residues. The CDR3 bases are TGTGCCAGCAGCTTAGAGACCTACGGCTACACCTTC. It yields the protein CASSLETYGYTF.